This T cell receptor beta chain was documented in a study of PD-1 blockade in classical Hodgkin lymphoma. The V end was cut by 5 bases, the J end by 4 bases, with 9 bases between. The CDR3 spans 12 residues. Looked up from germline, CDR1 is SGHTA and CDR2 is FQGNSA. Generated by immunoSEQ multiplex PCR, the TCRdb table keeps only in-frame clones and is missing some. The repertoire has tens of thousands of clones, 55% to 70% of them found once; the top ten carry about 2.6%. As for this clone: What it binds is unknown.

Study findings and constraints: Prior to therapy, complete responders displayed diversity much like that of newly diagnosed patients.

Specified time point: cycle 4 day 1 (C4D1), after five to seven weeks of nivolumab. Patients all relapsed after autologous stem cell transplantation, and there was variation in brentuximab vedotin exposure. Specimen: peripheral blood mononuclear cells (PBMCs), collected before the fourth cycle of nivolumab. The source of this sequence is a human donor with classical Hodgkin lymphoma. The chain links TRBV7-2 to TRBJ2-7, with unresolved D. The CDR3 reads CASSTHFYEQYF. The CDR3 DNA reads TGTGCCAGCAGCACTCATTTTTACGAGCAGTACTTC.